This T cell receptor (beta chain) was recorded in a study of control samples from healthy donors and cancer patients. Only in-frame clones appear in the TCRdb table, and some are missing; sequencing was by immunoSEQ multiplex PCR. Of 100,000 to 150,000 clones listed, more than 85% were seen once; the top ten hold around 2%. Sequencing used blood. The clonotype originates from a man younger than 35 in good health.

CDR3 residues: CASGGQGSSYEQYF. The CDR3 DNA reads as TGTGCCAGCGGAGGACAGGGTAGTTCCTACGAGCAGTACTTC. The rearrangement links TRBV7-9 to TRBJ2-7; the match to TRBD1 covers 8 bases. The J segment lost 1 base and the V segment lost 8 bases, leaving 7 bases of the junction unmatched. The germline gives CDR1 SEHNR, CDR2 FQNEAQ (reference sequence). The CDR3 is 14 amino acids.